Listed below are T cell receptor beta chains from one sample, sequenced in a study of OX40 agonist ivuxolimab in advanced cancers. The repertoire was sequenced with immunoSEQ multiplex PCR; TCRdb's copy has only in-frame clones and lacks some. The sample records tens of thousands of clones, over 75% being singletons. The sequencing here drew on CD4+ or CD8+ T cells sorted from blood, taken in a trial of the OX40 agonist ivuxolimab. These TCRs come from an adult with an advanced solid tumor such as melanoma, head and neck, liver or kidney cancer. CDR3s include the opening cysteine and the closing phenylalanine or tryptophan. D genes are given only for firm matches. A row's size may be missing; if present it is once, few, many or a size class.

TRBV28,TRBD1,.,TRBJ2-3,TGTGCCAGCAGTTCCCACAGGGGGAACACAGATACGCAGTATTTT,CASSSHRGNTDTQYF
TRBV28,TRBD2,.,TRBJ2-1,TGTGCCAGCAGTCAAGACTCGGTAGCGGGGATCAATGAGCAGTTCTTC,CASSQDSVAGINEQFF
TRBV6-5,.,.,TRBJ2-1,TGTGCCAGCAGTTACTGGGGTGGTAGCAACTACAATGAGCAGTTCTTC,CASSYWGGSNYNEQFF
TRBV5-1,.,.,TRBJ2-2,TGCGCCAGCAGAGGGCTAGGGGACACCGGGGAGCTGTTTTTT,CASRGLGDTGELFF
TRBV6-1,.,.,TRBJ1-4,TGTGCCAGCAGTGTGGGGGGGGCTAATGAAAAACTGTTTTTT,CASSVGGANEKLFF
TRBV7-6,.,few,TRBJ2-7,TGTGCCAGCAGCTCCCCAGGAACCTACGAGCAGTACTTC,CASSSPGTYEQYF
TRBV7-2,TRBD2,.,TRBJ2-2,TGTGCCAGCAGCTTACTAGCGGGAGTGGCCACCGGGGAGCTGTTTTTT,CASSLLAGVATGELFF
TRBV27,.,.,TRBJ1-5,TGTGCCAGCAGACAAAGTGGACGGTTTAATCAGCCCCAGCATTTT,CASRQSGRFNQPQHF
TRBV29-1,TRBD1,.,TRBJ1-1,TGCAGCGCCCGGGACAGAGAGTACACTGAAGCTTTCTTT,CSARDREYTEAFF
TRBV6-5,.,.,TRBJ1-5,TGTGCCAGCAGAACCGGGACTTCCAGCAATCAGCCCCAGCATTTT,CASRTGTSSNQPQHF
TRBV19,.,.,TRBJ2-5,TGTGCCAGTAGAAAACACCAGGGCCAAGAGACCCAGTACTTC,CASRKHQGQETQYF
TRBV28,.,.,TRBJ2-7,TGTGCCAGCATGCTACAGGGCGGAACCTACGAGCAGTACTTC,CASMLQGGTYEQYF
TRBV5-1,TRBD2,.,TRBJ2-7,TGCGCCAGCAGCGAGATAGCGGGAGCTAGCTACGAGCAGTACTTC,CASSEIAGASYEQYF
TRBV19,TRBD1,.,TRBJ2-2,TGTGCCAGTAGTCTACGGCGGGGACAGGGAGACACCGGGGAGCTGTTTTTT,CASSLRRGQGDTGELFF
TRBV9,.,few,TRBJ1-1,TGTGCCAGCAGCCCCGACCCGACAGTGAACACTGAAGCTTTCTTT,CASSPDPTVNTEAFF
TRBV18,.,.,TRBJ1-2,TGTGCCAGCTCACCTCTGGCGGAGGGCTATGGCTACACCTTC,CASSPLAEGYGYTF
TRBV7-2,TRBD1,.,TRBJ2-5,TGTGCCAGCAGCCGCGACAGGGGACAAGAGACCCAGTACTTC,CASSRDRGQETQYF
TRBV6-6,TRBD1,.,TRBJ2-3,TGTGCCAGCAGACAACAGGGGTCCGGCACAGATACGCAGTATTTT,CASRQQGSGTDTQYF
TRBV5-1,TRBD2,.,TRBJ2-2,TGCGCCAGCAGTAGGACTAGCGGATCTACCGGGGAGCTGTTTTTT,CASSRTSGSTGELFF
TRBV6-6,TRBD1,.,TRBJ1-4,TGTGCCAGCAGTGACTCAGGGGGGTCGTATGAAAAACTGTTTTTT,CASSDSGGSYEKLFF
TRBV28,TRBD1,.,TRBJ2-5,TGTGCCAGCAGAGGGACAGGGGGCCGGGAGACCCAGTACTTC,CASRGTGGRETQYF
TRBV5-1,TRBD2,.,TRBJ2-3,TGCGCCAGCAGCTTGGAGCTAGCGGGACGAGGGACGCAGTATTTT,CASSLELAGRGTQYF
TRBV7-2,.,.,TRBJ1-1,TGTGCCAGCAGCTTTAGACAGAACACTGAAGCTTTCTTT,CASSFRQNTEAFF
TRBV7-6,.,.,TRBJ1-3,TGTGCCAGCTCAGGTCGCTCTGGAAACACCATATATTTT,CASSGRSGNTIYF
TRBV6-1,TRBD2,.,TRBJ2-6,TGTGCCAGCAGTGCCTCGGGAGCGGGAGCTGGGGCCAACGTCCTGACTTTC,CASSASGAGAGANVLTF
TRBV2,.,.,TRBJ1-5,TGTGCCAGCAGTCACAGGTTTAGCAATCAGCCCCAGCATTTT,CASSHRFSNQPQHF
TRBV6-6,TRBD2,.,TRBJ2-5,TGTGCCAGCAGCCCCTCGGGGGGCCAAGAGACCCAGTACTTC,CASSPSGGQETQYF
TRBV21-1,.,.,TRBJ2-5,TGTGCCAGCAGCCCCTACCCCCCAGAGACCCAGTACTTC,CASSPYPPETQYF
TRBV28,TRBD1,.,TRBJ1-2,TGTGCCAGCAGTTTAAGGGGGCGGGGTAACTATGGCTACACCTTC,CASSLRGRGNYGYTF
TRBV29-1,TRBD1,.,TRBJ1-4,TGCAGCGTTGAAGGGACAGGGGCGGGTGAAAAACTGTTTTTT,CSVEGTGAGEKLFF
TRBV28,.,.,TRBJ1-2,TGTGCCAGCAGTGGTATGTTGTGGAGGGGGAAAGGTCATGGCTACACCTTC,CASSGMLWRGKGHGYTF